This T cell receptor (beta chain) appears in the sequencing data of a study of CD4 T cell repertoires in COVID-19. Judged by abundance, this clone is large. Antigen specificity is unknown. From germline, CDR1 is ENHRY and CDR2 SYGVKD. Trimming shortened V by 4 bases and J by 0 bases, and 12 bases separated the two germline ends. The CDR3 sequence is 16 residues long. Generated by immunoSEQ multiplex PCR, the TCRdb table keeps only in-frame clones and is missing some. Here the sample spans about 440 clones, roughly 25% being singletons. Donors had recovered from mild-to-severe COVID-19. Whole-study results and caveats: Between roughly 6 and 26% of SARS-CoV-2 clonotypes also appeared in SARS-CoV and/or HKU1 spike cultures. Suggested intraclonal diversification: top SARS-CoV-2-reactive clonotypes appeared in two or three memory subsets.

This receptor was obtained from a human donor who had COVID-19. This chain joins TRBV10-3 and TRBJ1-4; D is uncertain. The sequenced sample was memory CD4+ T cells, cultured in vitro, obtained after recovery from COVID-19. CDR3 sequence: CAISARTGSTNEKLFF. In nucleotides, the CDR3 is TGTGCCATCAGTGCCCGGACGGGGTCAACTAATGAAAAACTGTTTTTT.